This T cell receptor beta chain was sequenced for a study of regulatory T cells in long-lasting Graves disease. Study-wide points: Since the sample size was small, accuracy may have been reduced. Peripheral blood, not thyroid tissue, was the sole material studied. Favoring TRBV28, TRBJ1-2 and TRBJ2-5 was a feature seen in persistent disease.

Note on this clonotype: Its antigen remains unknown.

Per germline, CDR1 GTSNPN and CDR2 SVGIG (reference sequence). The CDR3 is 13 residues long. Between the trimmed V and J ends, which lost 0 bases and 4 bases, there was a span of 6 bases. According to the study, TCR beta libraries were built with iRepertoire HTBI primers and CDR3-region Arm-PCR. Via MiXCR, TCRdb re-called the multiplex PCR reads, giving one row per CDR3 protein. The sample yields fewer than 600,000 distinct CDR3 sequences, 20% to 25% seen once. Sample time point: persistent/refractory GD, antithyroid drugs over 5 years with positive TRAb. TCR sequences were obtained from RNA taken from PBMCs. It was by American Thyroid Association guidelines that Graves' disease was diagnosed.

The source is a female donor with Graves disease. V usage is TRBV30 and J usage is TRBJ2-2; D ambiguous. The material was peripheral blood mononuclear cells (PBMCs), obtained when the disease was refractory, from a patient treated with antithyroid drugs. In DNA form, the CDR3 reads TGTGCCTGGAGTGTTTTCGGCACCGGGGAGCTGTTTTTT. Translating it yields CAWSVFGTGELFF.